This TCR beta chain was retrieved from a study of cytomegalovirus exposure and HLA in healthy donors listed by TCRdb under 2017. Study-wide context: According to an earlier analysis of a few hundred of the donors, about 190 million T cells yielded roughly 110 million unique TCR beta sequences and around 280 Gb of sequence data. To decide whether each TCR beta V gene segment behaved as functional or pseudogenic, an earlier analysis of approximately 620 of the donors relied on high-throughput TCR beta sequencing. The later analysis used no new phenotypic data to find candidate immune exposures, relying instead on TCR beta sequences and their occurrence across donors. Every discovery cohort repertoire had been produced on one sequencing platform. The T cell repertoires of 670 or so subjects were profiled by immunosequencing and related to cytomegalovirus serostatus. Class I and class II HLA loci were covered by the typing at four-digit resolution. The genetic ancestry cluster associated with self-reported Caucasian donors included approximately 85% of the approximately 410 genotyped donors. The study aimed to test whether cataloging public T cell receptors could reveal signatures of past pathogen exposure. Donor age, sex, ethnicity and CMV serostatus were compiled alongside the repertoire data. To predict cytomegalovirus infection status, the study combined high-throughput TCR immunosequencing, statistical association of individual TCRs with disease status, and machine learning. A later analysis re-examined previously published TCR beta repertoires from several hundred donors and added high-resolution HLA genotyping to investigate patterns of TCR occurrence. Several DR-DQ haplotypes were handled as single units for association and clustering because linkage in the cohort was strong. Among around 400 genotyped donors of the cohort, an average of approximately 240,000 unique TCR beta nucleotide sequences was sequenced per donor, of which approximately 18% were non-productive. The number of typed donors differed by locus: roughly 629-640 for A, B, C, DRB1 and DQB1; 500 to 550 for DQA1; around 580 for DPA1; and roughly 470 for DPB1. Genome-wide SNP genotypes for about 55% of the roughly 670 donors were used in a later genetic analysis, which treated that subset as a discovery cohort. An early release that covered about 600 HLA-typed donors contained approximately 300 gigabases of sequencing data and about 93 million unique TCR sequences. A separate validation cohort of 90 to 150 different subjects was used in addition to the roughly 640-subject first cohort.

Compared with germline, V lacks 5 bases and J lacks 3 bases; bases without a gene match: 6. CDR3 length: 15 amino acids, cysteine to phenylalanine. Only the CDR3 part of the read is kept: 45 bases, read in frame from the first base. As encoded in the germline V gene, CDR1 is SGHAT while CDR2 is FQNNGV. On this clone itself: Its target antigen remains unknown. No qualities accompany the bases; no much larger clone lies one base away.

The protocol used for the library was the immunoSEQ multiplex PCR assay. The multiplex PCR relied on a mix of 60 forward primers for TCR Vbeta segments and 13 reverse primers for TCR Jbeta segments. A multiplex PCR assay on genomic DNA amplified the CDR3 region of rearranged TCR beta genes. Amplified TCR beta libraries were sequenced as 87-base-pair reads on the Illumina HiSeq System. Concerning the study's data processing: A later analysis counted approximately 84 million unique TCR beta chains across the 500 to 850 repertoires, and around 9.9 million of these chains were shared by at least two donors. Raw reads were error-corrected and collapsed into unique sequences by a nearest-neighbor algorithm in which closely related sequences were merged to remove PCR and sequencing errors. Alignment of CDR3 sequences to IMGT reference sequences was used to assign V, D and J gene segments. For a sequence to be retained, a match of at least six nucleotides was required to both a V gene segment and a J gene segment. Rearrangements were classified as productive when the CDR3 lacked stop codons and remained in frame with V and J, and all other rearrangements were classified as non-productive. Following IMGT convention, CDR3 was defined as the stretch from the second conserved V-encoded cysteine to the conserved J-encoded phenylalanine. The earlier analysis of about 500 of the donors excluded sequences that lacked an unambiguous match to a single V gene segment. In an earlier analysis of roughly 500 of the donors, V segments were called functional above 56.7% productive rearrangements and were called segregating when the between-donor standard deviation exceeded 5%. A statistical classification framework was built to diagnose cytomegalovirus status from the catalog of TCR beta chain sequences. In a later analysis, TCR nucleotide sequences were compared against IMGT/GENE-DB human TR gene sequences so that V and J genes could be assigned. In a later analysis, CDR3 sequences and most-parsimonious VDJ recombination scenarios were assigned using the TCRdist pipeline. In a later analysis, each TCR beta chain was defined by its CDR3 amino acid sequence together with its V-gene family, and reads lacking a unique V-gene family were excluded. In a later analysis, around 600 highly shared, low-generation-probability nucleotide sequences were removed to address suspected cross-contamination and a sequencing artifact. In a later analysis, a clonal expansion index was calculated for each public chain from normalized within-repertoire ranks of inferred template counts. In a later analysis, generation probabilities were computed with a VDJ recombination model fitted to out-of-frame rearrangements, and the resulting probabilities were checked against IGoR. Hypergeometric tests were used in a later analysis to score TCR-TCR, TCR-HLA and TCR-CMV co-occurrence, with a repertoire-size bias correction applied to the TCR pairs. A later analysis estimated false discovery rates by permuting HLA or CMV assignments 20 times. A later analysis grouped co-occurring TCRs with DBSCAN, adding TCRdist sequence similarity when clustering within HLA-allele-positive subsets. Co-occurrence clustering excluded repertoires with fewer than 30,000 or more than 120,000 public chains, plus five with anomalous nucleotide sharing. TCRdb carries this immuneACCESS record with in-frame sequences only. Its versions omit some clonotypes, under half of them owing to an unresolved V gene in the studies checked, with the rest unexplained. V and J calls plus clone size are reproduced from that table; the DNA served to infer D and trimming. The sample records 170,000 or so clones, roughly 81% of which are singletons. The ten largest make up 4% to 6% of the sample.

Overall study results and their limits: Assigning TCR associations to individual alleles was difficult when HLA alleles, especially DR and DQ, strongly co-occurred. A cluster of highly shared sequence variants was judged likely to be a technical artifact of the sequencing pipeline. Most TCR sequences were observed very rarely across donors, whereas some public TCRs were present in many individuals. Most CMV-associated TCR beta chains appeared to be HLA-restricted in a later analysis, and the HLA associations seemed to be driven largely by CMV exposure. Some IMGT-functional V segments, including TRBV6-2 and TRBV6-3, could not be told apart with the 87-base-pair reads, so those segments were excluded. HLA typing was unavailable for some donors at each locus, so association tests used only the typed subset. A few of the identified cytomegalovirus-associated TCR beta chains were confirmed in vitro to be specific for cytomegalovirus antigens. Only TCR beta chains were sequenced in this cohort, and the absence of alpha or paired-chain data limited detectable features. Specific HLA alleles were associated with over 15,000 TCR beta sequences at a false discovery rate of 0.05 in a later analysis. In an earlier analysis of more than 450 of the donors, most TCR beta V segments were observed in productive rearrangements about 87% or about 30% of the time, broadly matching IMGT annotations. Linkage disequilibrium might explain the correlated functional status among segregating V segments, but an unknown experimental factor could not be excluded. Cytomegalovirus status was reported to be diagnosed by the classifier with high specificity and sensitivity in both the original and validation cohorts. Sequencing depth was assumed to be roughly uniform across donors in the presence/absence analyses, though that assumption may not hold. V-gene and J-gene trimming of TCR beta chains was associated with a missense DCLRE1C variant in a later genetic analysis, and the association was replicated in an independent cohort. A further reported finding was that TCR beta sequences accurately predicted the HLA-A and HLA-B alleles for most subjects in the first cohort. The authors suggested that the approach could potentially be extended to other disease states and immunological phenotypes. The study gave a list of about 160 TCR beta chains associated with cytomegalovirus. Several of the top co-occurrence clusters appeared to be linked to parvovirus B19, influenza, CMV and Epstein-Barr virus, according to a later analysis. For the cohort, immune exposure information was limited to CMV serostatus. A later genetic analysis reported fewer N-insertions in productive TCRs among donors in an Asian-associated ancestry cluster than the 666-donor mean. In a later analysis, HLA-associated TCR beta chains showed more clonal expansion and lower generation probabilities than non-associated chains that were equally common. Because counts were too low, more than 15 rarely observed V segments, including chromosome 9 orphons, were excluded from the earlier analysis of under 650 of the donors. In a later analysis, the rate of TCR association differed among HLA loci, with DRB1 alleles having the most associated TCRs and HLA-C alleles having the fewest.

The cohort comprised 670 or so healthy bone marrow donors. Cohort members were all nominally healthy when sampled, although unrecorded immune exposures were likely present. The donor tested CMV seropositive, placing the donor among the roughly 300 seropositive members of the cohort. Each donor provided a peripheral blood sample, and peripheral blood mononuclear cells were used for TCR beta sequencing. The Qiagen DNeasy Blood Extraction Kit was used to extract genomic DNA from the blood cell samples. The clonotype comes from a girl aged 5-17 years in good health and CMV-seropositive. The chain was built from TRBV11-2 and TRBJ1-2, and TRBD1 matches 10 of the central bases. The sequenced sample was PBMCs. The nucleotide sequence is TGTGCCAGCAGCAACTCCGGGACAGGGGACTATGGCTACACCTTC. Translated, it reads CASSNSGTGDYGYTF.